This T cell receptor beta chain derives from a study of T cell responses to AZD1222 COVID-19 vaccine. On this clone itself: Its target is unknown.

Germline assignment: CDR1 MNHEY and CDR2 SVGAGI. V gave up 7 bases and J gave up 1 base, with 13 bases separating them. The CDR3 contains 14 residues. Whole-study findings and limits: Reportedly, nearly half the spike-specific TCRs target unmutated variant regions. CD4 TCRs associated with vaccination spanned spike, dominating at 160-218 and 743-854. Donors were chiefly white British, with a greater number of females, and clonal diversity was perhaps underestimated.

The method was immunoSEQ multiplex PCR; TCRdb's version includes in-frame clones alone and lacks a portion of them. The profile shows about 150,000 clones, approximately 90% of them singletons. This TCR was sampled from an adult in good health. V gene TRBV6-5 combines with J gene TRBJ1-1; D is undetermined. Material: peripheral blood, obtained on day 0 of AZD1222 vaccination. The CDR3 DNA sequence: TGTGCCAGCACCGGAGGTTACCCGAACACTGAAGCTTTCTTT. Protein product: CASTGGYPNTEAFF.